Below, 27 T cell receptor beta chains from the same sample are listed, as sequenced in a study of neurological immune-mediated disorders. MiXCR, run by TCRdb on the 5' RACE reads, gives a single entry per CDR3 protein. Of about 30,000 distinct CDR3 sequences listed, 15% are singletons. Sequences were obtained from PBMCs. These receptors were taken from a man aged 65 to 85 in good health.

Ten or more counts support this clonotype. The CDR3 here is CASSYFGTGADTQYF. The CDR3 DNA reads TGTGCCAGCAGTTACTTTGGGACAGGGGCTGATACGCAGTATTTT. The J gene is TRBJ2-3, the V gene TRBV6-5; 10 bases line up with TRBD1. The J segment lost 6 bases and the V segment lost 1 base, leaving 4 bases of the junction unmatched. This CDR3 has 15 amino acids. The germline V gene encodes CDR1 MNHEY and CDR2 SVGAGI.

This clonotype occurred many times. The V call is TRBV12-3 or TRBV12-4, the J call TRBJ2-2; TRBD2 is a possible D gene (5 bases). Trimming cost V 3 bases and J 6 bases, with 20 bases left between them. This CDR3 has 17 residues. For the CDR3, the DNA is TGTGCCAGCAGTTTGAGAGTAGTTGTCACCGGGGCCGGGGAGCTGTTTTTT. It yields the protein CASSLRVVVTGAGELFF.

This clonotype was counted many times. The V and J genes are TRBV4-3 and TRBJ2-1; 12 nucleotides match TRBD2. CDR3 length equals 17 residues. The junction had 8 bases not matched to a gene; V was cut back by 0 bases and J by 8 bases. Germline CDR1 LGHNA, CDR2 YSLEER. The CDR3 sequence: CASSQEHTSGGPDEQFF. CDR3 in DNA: TGCGCCAGCAGCCAAGAACACACTAGCGGGGGGCCGGATGAGCAGTTCTTC.

Many counts were recorded for this clonotype. The chain employs TRBV28 and TRBJ1-5; 7 bases fit TRBD1. This CDR3 comprises 15 residues. The ends lost 3 bases at V and 6 bases at J; junction bases unmatched: 8. Germline loops: CDR1 MDHEN, CDR2 SYDVKM. Here the CDR3 DNA reads TGTGCCAGCAGTTTGCCAGGGGGGGGGGGTCAGCCCCAGCATTTT. Translation gives CASSLPGGGGQPQHF.

The J gene is TRBJ2-2, the V gene TRBV7-6; 12 bases are a match to TRBD2. CDR1 SGHVS and CDR2 FNYEAQ come from the germline V gene. V gave up 1 base and J gave up 10 bases; unmatched junction bases: 7. There are 16 residues in the CDR3. The CDR3 DNA sequence: TGTGCCAGCAGCTTAGATCCTAGCGGGGGGGCGATGGAGCTGTTTTTT. Translation: CASSLDPSGGAMELFF.

Points on this clonotype: This may come from a read error, since a much larger clone is one base off. CDR3 sequence: CSARDRRHGVGKLFF. CDR3 in DNA: TGCAGTGCTAGAGATCGACGGCATGGGGTGGGAAAACTGTTTTTT. The chain joins TRBV20-1 to TRBJ1-4; D remains ambiguous. The CDR3 totals 15 residues. Germline-derived CDR1 and CDR2 are DFQATT and SNEGSKA (reference sequence). V lost 0 bases, J lost 10 bases, and 18 bases lay in between.

This chain links TRBV7-2 with TRBJ2-3; 11 bases align to TRBD2. After removal of 4 bases from V and 7 bases from J, the junction contained 7 bases not matched to a gene. The germline gives CDR1 SGHTA, CDR2 FQGNSA. This CDR3 comprises 15 residues. The CDR3 DNA sequence: TGTGCCAGCAGCTACACTAGCGGGGGCTGTTATACGCAGTATTTT. Protein product: CASSYTSGGCYTQYF.

This clonotype was seen many times. The chain couples TRBV4-3 to TRBJ1-4; D is possibly TRBD1 (6 bases). Germline V gives CDR1 LGHNA, CDR2 YSLEER. The germline V and J ends were trimmed by 0 bases and 7 bases, with 18 bases remaining between them. The CDR3 spans 17 residues. This CDR3 is CASSQEVQSGAGEKLFF. The CDR3 nucleotides are TGCGCCAGCAGCCAAGAAGTTCAGTCAGGGGCGGGTGAAAAACTGTTTTTT.

This clonotype was seen at least ten times. V usage is TRBV24-1 and J usage is TRBJ2-1; TRBD2 aligns across 7 bases. V lost 3 bases to trimming and J lost 8 bases; unmatched junction nucleotides: 6. CDR1 is KGHDR, CDR2 SFDVKD, per germline. This CDR3 comprises 14 residues. In nucleotides, the CDR3 is TGTGCCACCAGTGATCGGGGGGTGGTAGATGAGCAGTTCTTC. As protein: CATSDRGVVDEQFF.

At least ten counts were recorded for this clonotype. The chain couples TRBV12-3 or TRBV12-4 to TRBJ1-4; D unclear. Trimming left V 5 bases short and J 8 bases short, with 12 bases between. The CDR3 contains 13 residues. The CDR3 region has the DNA TGTGCCAGCAGTCCGGGAAGTGGAGAAAAACTGTTTTTT. Translated: CASSPGSGEKLFF.

In its sample, this clonotype was seen many times. The chain couples TRBV24-1 to TRBJ2-1; D may be TRBD1 (9 bases). This CDR3 is built from 22 residues. Germline-derived CDR1 and CDR2 are KGHDR and SFDVKD. Trimming pared 2 bases from V and 1 base from J, leaving 29 bases between. The CDR3 is CATSDYSGTGFNGDGSYNEQFF. CDR3 nucleotide sequence: TGTGCCACCAGTGATTATAGCGGGACAGGGTTTAATGGGGACGGGTCCTACAATGAGCAGTTCTTC.

This clonotype came up a few times. This chain links TRBV28 with TRBJ1-2; TRBD1 is a possible D gene (6 bases). CDR3 length equals 14 residues. V was trimmed by 4 bases and J by 3 bases, leaving 12 bases between them. The V gene's germline CDR1 is MDHEN and CDR2 SYDVKM. The CDR3 reads CASSSLQGYYGYTF. In DNA, the CDR3 is TGTGCCAGCAGTTCCCTACAGGGATACTATGGCTACACCTTC.

This clonotype was counted ten times or more. The chain uses TRBV2 and TRBJ1-1, with D perhaps matching TRBD1 (6 bases). V shed 5 bases and J shed 5 bases, with 15 bases lying between them. Per the germline V gene, CDR1 is SNHLY and CDR2 is FYNNEI. The CDR3 runs 14 residues. CDR3: CASSMDSRRTEAFF. In DNA, the CDR3 is TGTGCCAGCAGTATGGACAGCAGGAGAACTGAAGCTTTCTTT.

This clonotype was detected many times. The chain links TRBV7-2 to TRBJ2-1; D gene unclear. This CDR3 has 16 amino acids. V dropped 3 bases and J dropped 0 bases, with 12 bases sitting between them. Germline loops: CDR1 SGHTA, CDR2 FQGNSA. CDR3 region: CASSFRPLSSYNEQFF. DNA for the CDR3: TGTGCCAGCAGCTTCAGACCCCTGAGCTCCTACAATGAGCAGTTCTTC.

This clonotype was seen ten or more times. The gene calls are TRBV6-5 and TRBJ2-5; D is perhaps TRBD1 or TRBD2 (5 bases each). The germline V gene has CDR1 MNHEY and CDR2 SVGAGI. V was pared by 2 bases and J by 4 bases, with 11 bases between. The CDR3 spans 14 residues. The CDR3 nucleotides are TGTGCCAGCAGTTACCGGTACGGGACAGAGACCCAGTACTTC. Its translation: CASSYRYGTETQYF.

This clonotype was seen repeatedly, ten times or more. The CDR3 DNA is TGTGCCAGTAGTACTCAGGGGGCTAGCGAGCAGTACTTC. Translation: CASSTQGASEQYF. This chain connects TRBV19 to TRBJ2-7; the match to TRBD1 covers 8 bases. Germline CDR1 LNHDA, CDR2 SQIVND (reference sequence). CDR3 length: 13 amino acids. V lost 4 bases, J lost 6 bases, and 5 bases stayed unmatched.

The chain employs TRBV28 and TRBJ1-3; TRBD1 might be the D (6 bases). This CDR3 contains 15 residues. The germline gives CDR1 MDHEN, CDR2 SYDVKM. V lost 4 bases and J lost 14, with 24 bases in between. The CDR3 is CASSWGDNSGNSVYF. CDR3 coding DNA: TGTGCCAGCAGTTGGGGGGACAACTCTGGAAACTCCGTATATTTT.

The chain links TRBV6-2 or TRBV6-3 to TRBJ2-1; 10 bases align to TRBD2. Germline V gene sequence: CDR1 MNHEY, CDR2 SVGEGT. CDR3 length: 15 amino acids. The junction had 6 bases not matched to a gene; V was cut back by 6 bases and J by 4 bases. In DNA, the CDR3 is TGTGCCAGCAGGCTAGGACTAGCGGCTTACAATGAGCAGTTCTTC. Its translation is CASRLGLAAYNEQFF.

This clonotype was observed many times. Mismatch with germline at one junction end may stem from a read error. V is TRBV15 and J is TRBJ2-2; 8 bases fit TRBD1. This CDR3 region has 15 residues. CDR1 is LNHNV and CDR2 is YYDKDF in the germline V gene (reference sequence). The CDR3 DNA reads TGTGCCGTTCCTGGACGGGACAGGAACACCGGGGAGTTGTTTTTT. Translating gives CAVPGRDRNTGELFF.

This clonotype came up many times. The genes are TRBV28 and TRBJ1-1, with D unresolved. The ends were cut back, 3 bases at V and 6 bases at J, with 8 bases in the middle. The CDR3 contains 12 residues. CDR1 is MDHEN and CDR2 is SYDVKM in the germline V gene. The CDR3 sequence is CASSFLLAEAFF. As DNA, the CDR3 is TGTGCCAGCAGTTTTCTTCTCGCTGAAGCTTTCTTT.

Ten or more counts support this clonotype. The rearrangement joins TRBV3-1 to TRBJ2-3, with D hard to call. The germline V gene encodes CDR1 LGHDT and CDR2 YNNKEL (reference sequence). This CDR3 has 12 amino acids. V shed 3 bases and J shed 9 bases, with 10 bases lying between them. DNA of the CDR3: TGTGCCAGCAGCCACGGCGAAGACACGCAGTATTTT. Protein: CASSHGEDTQYF.

There are many counts of this clonotype. The chain has TRBV6-6 and TRBJ1-5; D ambiguous. Germline assignment: CDR1 MNHNY and CDR2 SVGAGI (reference sequence). The CDR3 has 15 amino acids. V was pared by 7 bases and J by 0 bases, with 13 bases between. The CDR3 sequence is CASTEPGFSNQPQHF. The CDR3 coding sequence is TGTGCCAGCACAGAGCCAGGTTTTAGCAATCAGCCCCAGCATTTT.

In its sample, this clonotype was seen many times. This chain joins TRBV7-2 and TRBJ2-4; TRBD2 matches at 15 bases. Germline CDR1 and CDR2: SGHTA and FQGNSA. J gave up 8 bases and V 3 bases, and 5 bases lay outside the gene matches. The CDR3 is 16 residues long. The CDR3 region is CASSFGTSGGWDIQYF. CDR3 sequence (DNA): TGTGCCAGCAGCTTTGGGACTAGCGGGGGGTGGGACATTCAGTACTTC.

This chain joins TRBV18 and TRBJ1-5; 12 positions match TRBD1. This CDR3 has 16 amino acids. J was trimmed by 3 bases and V by 6 bases; bases with no gene match: 6. Germline assignment: CDR1 KGHSH and CDR2 LQKENI. For the CDR3, the DNA is TGTGCCAGCTCCACGGGACAGGGGGCGAACAATCAGCCCCAGCATTTT. This encodes CASSTGQGANNQPQHF.

This chain links TRBV7-2 with TRBJ1-1, with D hard to call. The CDR3 is made up of 14 amino acids. Germline V CDR1 and CDR2: SGHTA, FQGNSA. The V end was cut by 5 bases, the J end by 1 base, with 11 bases between. Here the CDR3 reads CASSPLTTNTEAFF. Written as DNA, the CDR3 is TGTGCCAGCAGCCCCTTGACCACGAACACTGAAGCTTTCTTT.

At least ten counts were recorded for this clonotype. This chain uses TRBV7-2 with TRBJ2-5, with no clear D. With 1 base removed from V and 0 bases from J, the gap between germline ends came to 6 bases. The V gene's germline CDR1 is SGHTA and CDR2 FQGNSA. CDR3 length: 14 residues. CDR3 loop: CASSLVSNQETQYF. The CDR3 nucleotides are TGTGCCAGCAGCTTAGTTTCCAACCAAGAGACCCAGTACTTC.

This clonotype has a count of ten or more. The CDR3: CSATPASRNQPQHF. The CDR3, as DNA: TGCAGTGCTACTCCGGCCAGCCGAAATCAGCCCCAGCATTTT. This chain joins TRBV20-1 and TRBJ1-5, with D unresolved. CDR3 length equals 14 residues. The germline V gene encodes CDR1 DFQATT and CDR2 SNEGSKA (reference sequence). V was pared by 4 bases and J by 4 bases, with 14 bases between.